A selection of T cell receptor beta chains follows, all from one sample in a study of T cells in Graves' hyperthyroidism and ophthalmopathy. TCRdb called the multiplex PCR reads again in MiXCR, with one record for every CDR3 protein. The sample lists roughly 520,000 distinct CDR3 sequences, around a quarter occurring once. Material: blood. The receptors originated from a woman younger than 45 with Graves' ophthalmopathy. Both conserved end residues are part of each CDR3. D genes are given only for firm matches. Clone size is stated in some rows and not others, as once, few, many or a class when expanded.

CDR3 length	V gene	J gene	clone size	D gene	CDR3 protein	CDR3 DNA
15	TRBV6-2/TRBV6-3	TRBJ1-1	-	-	CASRPLGGRNTEAFF	TGTGCCAGCAGACCTCTCGGGGGAAGAAACACTGAAGCTTTCTTT
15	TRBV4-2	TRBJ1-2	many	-	CASSQVLAGNYGYTF	TGTGCCAGCAGCCAAGTTTTGGCGGGGAACTATGGCTACACCTTC
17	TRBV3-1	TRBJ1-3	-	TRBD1	CASSQVPTGRFGNTIYF	TGTGCCAGCAGCCAAGTTCCGACAGGGAGGTTTGGAAACACCATATATTTT
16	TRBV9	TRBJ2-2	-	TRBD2	CASSVLAGGPTGELFF	TGTGCCAGCAGCGTACTAGCGGGAGGGCCGACCGGGGAGCTGTTTTTT
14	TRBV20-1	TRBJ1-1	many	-	CSARDTQGHTEAFF	TGCAGTGCTAGAGATACGCAGGGACACACTGAAGCTTTCTTT
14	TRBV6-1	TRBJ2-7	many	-	CASSPRGPTYEQYF	TGTGCCAGCAGCCCGCGGGGGCCCACCTACGAGCAGTACTTC
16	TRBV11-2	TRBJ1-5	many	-	CASSLDAGGSNQPQHF	TGTGCCAGCAGCTTAGATGCGGGGGGAAGCAATCAGCCCCAGCATTTT
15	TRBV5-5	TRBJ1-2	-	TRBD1	CASSMAWTGTPGYTF	TGTGCCAGCAGCATGGCTTGGACAGGGACCCCGGGCTACACCTTC
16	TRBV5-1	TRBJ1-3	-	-	CASSLDRVASGNTIYF	TGCGCCAGCAGCTTGGACAGGGTTGCGTCTGGAAACACCATATATTTT
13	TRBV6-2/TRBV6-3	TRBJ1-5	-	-	CASSYQRNQPQHF	TGTGCCAGCAGTTACCAGCGGAATCAGCCCCAGCATTTT
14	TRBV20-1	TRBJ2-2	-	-	CSASGEPLGGELFF	TGCAGTGCTAGCGGGGAACCCTTAGGCGGGGAGCTGTTTTTT
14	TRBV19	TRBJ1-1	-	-	CASSIETVNTEAFF	TGTGCCAGTAGTATAGAGACAGTCAACACTGAAGCTTTCTTT
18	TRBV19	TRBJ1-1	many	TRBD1	CASSSPHGTGLGGTEAFF	TGTGCCAGTAGTAGCCCCCATGGGACAGGGCTCGGGGGCACTGAAGCTTTCTTT
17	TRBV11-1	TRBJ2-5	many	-	CASSLGRQVLNRETQYF	TGTGCCAGCAGCTTGGGGCGACAGGTCCTCAATCGGGAGACCCAGTACTTC
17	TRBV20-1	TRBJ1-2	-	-	CSARYTFPGPPGYGYTF	TGCAGTGCTAGATATACATTTCCGGGACCCCCAGGCTATGGCTACACCTTC
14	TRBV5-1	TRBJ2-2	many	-	CASSLDPNTGELFF	TGCGCCAGCAGCTTGGACCCGAACACCGGGGAGCTGTTTTTT
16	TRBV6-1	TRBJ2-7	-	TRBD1	CASSVIAGQGIYEQYF	TGTGCCAGCAGTGTAATAGCCGGACAGGGCATCTACGAGCAGTACTTC
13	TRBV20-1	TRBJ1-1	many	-	CSAREVGRAEAFF	TGCAGTGCTAGAGAGGTGGGAAGAGCTGAAGCTTTCTTT
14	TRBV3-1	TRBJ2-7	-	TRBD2	CASTRTSGSYEQYF	TGTGCCAGCACCCGGACTAGCGGCTCCTACGAGCAGTACTTC
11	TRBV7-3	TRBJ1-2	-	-	CASGGSYGYTF	TGTGCCAGCGGGGGGAGCTATGGCTACACCTTC
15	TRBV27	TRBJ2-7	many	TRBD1	CASSLSRDSIYEQYF	TGTGCCAGCAGTTTAAGCCGGGACAGTATTTACGAGCAGTACTTC
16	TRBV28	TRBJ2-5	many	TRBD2	CASSFSGGGPRETQYF	TGTGCCAGCAGTTTTAGTGGCGGGGGTCCTCGGGAGACCCAGTACTTC
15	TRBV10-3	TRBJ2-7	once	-	CAIRPTDVPYDDQYF	TGTGCCATCAGACCGACGGACGTACCCTACGATGATCAGTACTTC
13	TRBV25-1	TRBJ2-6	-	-	CASLGSGANVLTF	TGTGCCAGCCTCGGGTCTGGGGCCAACGTCCTGACTTTC
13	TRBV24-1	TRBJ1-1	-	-	CATRSSGVPEAFF	TGTGCCACCAGGTCTTCAGGGGTCCCTGAAGCTTTCTTT
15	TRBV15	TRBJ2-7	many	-	CATSRDTQGYYEQYF	TGTGCCACCAGCAGAGATACGCAGGGGTACTACGAGCAGTACTTC
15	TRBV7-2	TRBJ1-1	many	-	CASSPAGSGYTEAFF	TGTGCCAGCAGCCCGGCGGGAAGCGGGTACACTGAAGCTTTCTTT